The 27 T cell receptor beta chains below come from one sample, sequenced in a study of blood T cell repertoires in COVID-19. Using immunoSEQ multiplex PCR, the repertoire was profiled, and TCRdb retains in-frame clones only, with some absent. The repertoire consists of about 16,000 clones, with 80% to 90% occurring once and the leading ten covering around a tenth. Sequenced sample: peripheral blood. All receptors derive from an older man with acute or convalescent COVID-19.

The CDR3 DNA is TGTGCCAGCAGTTTAGGAAGCCAGCCCCAGCATTTT. It yields the protein CASSLGSQPQHF. The gene calls are TRBV12-3 or TRBV12-4 and TRBJ1-5; unclear D gene. This CDR3 comprises 12 residues. V was cut by 1 base and J by 7 bases, with 5 bases left in between.

This chain uses TRBV11-2 with TRBJ2-1, with TRBD2 matching 8 bases. Trimming took 5 bases from V and 6 from J; bases not matched to a gene: 9. Germline loops: CDR1 SGHAT, CDR2 FQNNGV. This CDR3 comprises 15 residues. The CDR3 here is CASSPGASGFNEQFF. CDR3 coding DNA: TGTGCCAGCAGCCCAGGGGCTAGCGGGTTCAATGAGCAGTTCTTC.

The rearrangement uses TRBV19 and TRBJ1-5; D remains ambiguous. Trimming shortened V by 7 bases and J by 4 bases, and 14 bases separated the two germline ends. Looked up from germline, CDR1 is LNHDA and CDR2 is SQIVND (reference sequence). CDR3 length equals 14 residues. CDR3 nucleotide sequence: TGTGCCAGTACCCCCCCGGAGCCGAATCAGCCCCAGCATTTT. It yields the protein CASTPPEPNQPQHF.

J is TRBJ2-2 and V is TRBV9; TRBD1 aligns across 12 bases. CDR1 is SGDLS, CDR2 YYNGEE, per germline. V lost 4 bases to trimming and J lost 6 bases; unmatched junction nucleotides: 4. The CDR3 totals 15 residues. For the CDR3, the DNA is TGTGCCAGCAGCCCCCGGGACAGGGGGCCCGGGGAGCTGTTTTTT. This codes for CASSPRDRGPGELFF. Combining the CDR3 with reference TRBV9 and TRBJ2-2 gives the whole variable domain DSGVTQTPKHLITATGQRVTLRCSPRSGDLSVYWYQQSLDQGLQFLIQYYNGEERAKGNILERFSAQQFPDLHSELNLSSLELGDSALYFCASSPRDRGPGELFFGEGSRLTVL.

V gene TRBV25-1 combines with J gene TRBJ2-3, with unresolved D. The CDR3 runs to 12 residues. Trimming shortened V by 3 bases and J by 6 bases, and 7 bases separated the two germline ends. The germline V gene has CDR1 MGHDK and CDR2 SYGVNS. CDR3 DNA sequence: TGTGCCAGCAGTGACGCGCCTGATACGCAGTATTTT. Translating it yields CASSDAPDTQYF.

This sequence joins TRBV5-1 and TRBJ2-7; 9 nucleotides align to TRBD1. The length of the CDR3 is 14 residues. Trimming took 4 bases from V and 3 from J; bases not matched to a gene: 5. Per germline, CDR1 SGHRS and CDR2 YFSETQ. Here the CDR3 DNA reads TGCGCCAGCAGCCCGGGACAGGGAAACTACGAGCAGTACTTC. It specifies CASSPGQGNYEQYF.

The rearrangement uses TRBV19 and TRBJ2-2, with D maybe TRBD1 (5 bases). The CDR3 is made up of 15 amino acids. Trimming pared 3 bases from V and 6 bases from J, leaving 14 bases between. Germline V gives CDR1 LNHDA, CDR2 SQIVND (reference sequence). The CDR3 DNA sequence: TGTGCCAGTAGTATTCAGGGATCCGTAGCCGGGGAGCTGTTTTTT. This translates into CASSIQGSVAGELFF. The full variable domain, its missing parts supplied by reference TRBV19 and TRBJ2-2, is DGGITQSPKYLFRKEGQNVTLSCEQNLNHDAMYWYRQDPGQGLRLIYYSQIVNDFQKGDIAEGYSVSREKKESFPLTVTSAQKNPTAFYLCASSIQGSVAGELFFGEGSRLTVL.

The V and J genes are TRBV3-1 (or the pseudogene TRBV3-2) and TRBJ1-2; D remains unclear. Trimming removed 0 bases from V and 4 bases from J, with 6 bases in between. Germline loops: CDR1 LGHDT, CDR2 YNNKEL (reference sequence). The CDR3 is 13 amino acids. CDR3 sequence (DNA): TGTGCCAGCAGCCAAGATACGGTCTATGGCTACACCTTC. This translates into CASSQDTVYGYTF.

The chain joins TRBV7-9 to TRBJ1-1; 9 nucleotides match TRBD1. V lost 3 bases, J lost 4 bases, and 3 bases stayed unmatched. The CDR3 has 14 amino acids. Per germline, CDR1 SEHNR and CDR2 FQNEAQ (reference sequence). The CDR3 region is CASSFDRGGTEAFF. CDR3 nucleotide sequence: TGTGCCAGCAGCTTCGACAGGGGGGGCACTGAAGCTTTCTTT.

The genes are TRBV6-5 and TRBJ1-1; 10 bases agree with TRBD1. The V and J ends lost 0 bases and 11 bases, in that order; junction bases with no gene match: 6. Germline V gives CDR1 MNHEY, CDR2 SVGAGI. The CDR3 runs to 14 residues. The CDR3 coding sequence is TGTGCCAGCAGTTACTCCCGGACAGGGGGACCTGCTTTCTTT. Its translation is CASSYSRTGGPAFF.

The CDR3 DNA sequence: TGTGCCAGCAGTATCCGACAGGGGGAAAATGAAAAACTGTTTTTT. It is translated as CASSIRQGENEKLFF. This rearrangement joins TRBV6-6 to TRBJ1-4; 9 nucleotides line up with TRBD1. Losses at the gene ends were 5 bases for V and 5 bases for J; bases not matched to a gene: 6. Germline V gene data show CDR1 as MNHNY and CDR2 as SVGAGI (reference sequence). The CDR3 runs to 15 residues.

This sequence joins TRBV30 and TRBJ2-3, with D maybe TRBD2 (7 bases). Trimming took 5 bases from V and 3 from J, leaving 18 bases between them. This CDR3 has 15 residues. Germline V CDR1 and CDR2: GTSNPN, SVGIG (reference sequence). The CDR3 DNA reads as TGTGCCTGGTTGCTGGGGGGGGCCTATACAGATACGCAGTATTTT. It yields the protein CAWLLGGAYTDTQYF.

This sequence joins TRBV7-3 and TRBJ1-2; D possibly corresponds to TRBD1 (5 bases). The CDR3 length is 15 residues. The germline V gene encodes CDR1 SGHTA and CDR2 FQGTGA. The V gene lost 4 bases and the J gene lost 2 bases, with 14 bases spanning the gap. As DNA, the CDR3 is TGTGCCAGCAGCTCGCCCTATGCAGGGAACTATGGCTACACCTTC. It is translated as CASSSPYAGNYGYTF.

This clone showed up just once. The V and J genes are TRBV23-1 and TRBJ2-1; maybe TRBD1 (6 bases). TRBV23-1 is annotated as an ORF whose role is uncertain. With 0 bases removed from V and 8 bases from J, the gap between germline ends came to 11 bases. The CDR3 has 14 amino acids. CDR3 amino acids: CASSQSPGADEQFF. CDR3 coding DNA: TGCGCCAGCAGTCAATCGCCAGGGGCAGATGAGCAGTTCTTC.

The count of this clone is one. The chain uses TRBV6-5 and TRBJ1-1; the D gene is possibly TRBD1 (6 bases). V gave up 2 bases and J gave up 0 bases, with 13 bases separating them. Germline assignment: CDR1 MNHEY and CDR2 SVGAGI. This CDR3 contains 16 residues. The CDR3 loop reads CASSYKEGGLNTEAFF. In nucleotides, the CDR3 is TGTGCCAGCAGTTACAAAGAAGGGGGTTTGAACACTGAAGCTTTCTTT.

The chain joins TRBV6-5 to TRBJ2-5; possible D gene TRBD1, 6 bases. This CDR3 comprises 16 residues. Germline V gene lookup returns CDR1 MNHEY and CDR2 SVGAGI. The V end was cut by 0 bases, the J end by 5 bases, with 16 bases between. This CDR3 reads CASSYSSPPQGETQYF. The DNA of the CDR3 is TGTGCCAGCAGTTACTCGAGCCCTCCCCAGGGGGAGACCCAGTACTTC.

This clone has just one count. The chain carries TRBV7-9 and TRBJ1-1; 7 nucleotides align to TRBD1. The CDR3 consists of 15 residues. Germline CDR1 is SEHNR and CDR2 is FQNEAQ (reference sequence). Trimming at V came to 4 bases and at J to 1 base, leaving 6 bases not matched to a gene. In DNA form, the CDR3 reads TGTGCCAGCAGCTCCTTGACAGGGCAGAACACTGAAGCTTTCTTT. As protein: CASSSLTGQNTEAFF.

The V call is TRBV3-1 (or the pseudogene TRBV3-2), the J call TRBJ2-5; 13 bases are a match to TRBD2. With V trimmed by 1 base and J by 5 bases, 4 bases remained unmatched. CDR3 length: 16 residues. Germline V gene sequence: CDR1 LGHDT, CDR2 YNNKEL (reference sequence). The CDR3 here is CASSQGPGLAGETQYF. The CDR3 nucleotides are TGTGCCAGCAGCCAAGGGCCGGGACTAGCGGGGGAGACCCAGTACTTC.

This chain joins TRBV7-9 and TRBJ1-3; TRBD1 is a possible D gene (5 bases). Germline V gives CDR1 SEHNR, CDR2 FQNEAQ (reference sequence). The ends were cut back, 4 bases at V and 8 bases at J, with 12 bases in the middle. The CDR3 runs 13 residues. CDR3 coding DNA: TGTGCCAGCAGCTCCCAGGGTGCGGACACCATATATTTT. Encoded protein: CASSSQGADTIYF.

The gene calls are TRBV7-8 and TRBJ1-4; no reliable D call. Per the germline V gene, CDR1 is SGHVS and CDR2 is FQNEAQ. V was pared by 5 bases and J by 1 base, with 20 bases between. The CDR3 contains 18 residues. The CDR3 spells CASSIGLHDPRTNEKLFF. The CDR3 coding sequence is TGTGCCAGCAGCATCGGACTCCATGATCCCCGAACTAATGAAAAACTGTTTTTT.

This chain uses TRBV2 with TRBJ2-2, with 8 bases aligning to TRBD1. This CDR3 comprises 15 residues. V gave up 10 bases and J gave up 4 bases; unmatched junction bases: 11. Germline V lookup: CDR1 SNHLY, CDR2 FYNNEI. CDR3 sequence (DNA): TGTGCCAAGTACGACAGGGGAGGAGGCACCGGGGAGCTGTTTTTT. The encoded protein is CAKYDRGGGTGELFF.

V is TRBV28 and J is TRBJ1-5, with a possible D match to TRBD1 (6 bases). Trimming took 5 bases from V and 9 from J, leaving 17 bases between them. The CDR3 is 14 residues long. Germline values: CDR1 MDHEN, CDR2 SYDVKM. CDR3 amino acids: CASSPQQGVLPQHF. The CDR3 coding sequence is TGTGCCAGCAGTCCCCAACAGGGAGTATTGCCCCAGCATTTT.

This sequence joins TRBV29-1 and TRBJ1-1; D remains ambiguous. Trimming removed 7 bases at V and 6 bases at J, with 12 bases between. The CDR3 is 11 residues long. Germline CDR1 reads SQVTM; CDR2 reads ANQGSEA. DNA of the CDR3: TGCAGCGGCGGGAGTGGGTCTGAAGCTTTCTTT. The encoded protein is CSGGSGSEAFF.

This chain connects TRBV11-2 to TRBJ2-3; TRBD2 agrees at 12 bases. Germline V CDR1 and CDR2: SGHAT, FQNNGV. The junction had 8 bases not matched to a gene; V was cut back by 11 bases and J by 5 bases. This CDR3 comprises 14 residues. CDR3 DNA: TGTGCCTCCTCCCCTAGCGGGGGGGGAGATACGCAGTATTTT. It is translated as CASSPSGGGDTQYF.

CDR3: CSVGEGGAEAFF. The CDR3 DNA is TGCAGCGTTGGCGAGGGAGGCGCTGAAGCTTTCTTT. The genes are TRBV29-1 and TRBJ1-1; D is ambiguous. The CDR3 loop spans 12 amino acids. Deletions cut 4 bases from V and 6 bases from J, with 12 bases between. In germline, CDR1 is SQVTM, CDR2 ANQGSEA.

V and J are TRBV19 and TRBJ2-2; 13 bases fit TRBD2. The J segment lost 1 base and the V segment lost 5 bases, leaving 4 bases of the junction unmatched. This CDR3 is built from 17 residues. Per the germline V gene, CDR1 is LNHDA and CDR2 is SQIVND (reference sequence). This CDR3 is CASSGLAGAMNTGELFF. Written as DNA, the CDR3 is TGTGCCAGTAGTGGACTAGCGGGGGCGATGAACACCGGGGAGCTGTTTTTT.

This chain connects TRBV5-6 to TRBJ1-5; 7 bases map to TRBD1. CDR1 and CDR2 (germline): SGHDT, YYEEEE. The trim removed 2 bases at V and 7 bases at J, leaving 3 bases unmatched. The CDR3 covers 13 residues. The CDR3 DNA follows: TGTGCCAGCAGCTTCGACAGGGCCCAGCCCCAGCATTTT. Residues: CASSFDRAQPQHF.